Listed below are T cell receptor beta chains from one sample, sequenced in a study of T-cell reconstitution after alpha-beta-depleted transplantation in children. Via MiXCR, TCRdb re-called the PCR reads, giving one row per CDR3 protein. The sample has 60,000 to 80,000 distinct CDR3 sequences; roughly 6.6% are singletons. The sequencing here drew on PBMCs from the stem cell graft donor, taken from the stem cell graft. These receptors were taken from a human donor who donated a stem cell graft to a child with acute lymphoblastic leukemia. The CDR3 runs from the conserved cysteine through the conserved F or W.

J gene,V gene,CDR3 protein
TRBJ1-5,TRBV9,CASSVRATDQPQHF
TRBJ1-6,TRBV6-1,CASSANLGQGWNNSPLHF
TRBJ1-1,TRBV19,CASSMPTGGLSTEAFF
TRBJ2-3,TRBV5-1,CASSLVDTQYF
TRBJ1-2,TRBV6-1,CASSEGDTYGYTF
TRBJ2-7,TRBV4-2,CASSPGPRCEQYF
TRBJ2-1,TRBV12-3/TRBV12-4,CASSLSSAGNEQFF
TRBJ2-3,TRBV12-3/TRBV12-4,CASSSELLGVDTQYF
TRBJ2-5,TRBV10-1,CASSGARQGQGETQYF
TRBJ2-7,TRBV6-5,CASSRPVVAGEEQYF
TRBJ2-5,TRBV3-1,CASSWRTGGSRETQYF
TRBJ2-3,TRBV18,CASSPKNRGLGTDTQYF
TRBJ2-1,TRBV19,CASSITPSSYNEQFF
TRBJ2-3,TRBV10-1,CASSGDRKTDTQYF
TRBJ2-5,TRBV20-1,CSARGLAEQETQYF
TRBJ1-5,TRBV7-2,CASSSPQGDQPQHF
TRBJ1-4,TRBV11-1,CASSLRTGTNEKLFF
TRBJ2-1,TRBV7-2,CASSQGGLGNEQFF
TRBJ1-4,TRBV20-1,CSATRSANEKLFF
TRBJ2-7,TRBV4-1,CASSLRQGYDEQYF
TRBJ1-4,TRBV6-1,CASLNGAGGVRNEKLFF
TRBJ2-1,TRBV6-5,CASSYGRGDDNEQFF
TRBJ2-5,TRBV3-1,CASSPSDRVVRTQYF
TRBJ2-7,TRBV20-1,CSASGTWGSYEQYF
TRBJ1-2,TRBV5-1,CASSGKTGGLRYGYTF
TRBJ1-5,TRBV30,CAWSPLDRGDRQPQHF
TRBJ2-5,TRBV5-1,CASSIGRGETQYF
TRBJ1-2,TRBV6-6,CASSTQHNYGYTF